This T cell receptor (beta chain) was recorded in a study of regulatory T cells in long-lasting Graves disease. Overall study context: Recently diagnosed Graves' patients had received antithyroid drugs for under 3 months.

Specified time point: newly diagnosed GD, antithyroid drugs for less than 3 months. PBMC RNA served as the TCR library source. Construction of TCR beta libraries relied on iRepertoire HTBI primers and on Arm-PCR targeting CDR3 regions. TCRdb redid the calling of the multiplex PCR reads with MiXCR, one entry per CDR3 protein. In the table there are about 200,000 distinct CDR3 sequences, approximately 19% of which are singletons. With V trimmed by 5 bases and J by 3 bases, 6 bases remained unmatched. CDR3 length: 15 residues. Germline CDR1 is SGHAT and CDR2 is FQNNGV. These same data were also listed under a study on T cells in Graves' hyperthyroidism and ophthalmopathy. From that paper: The primer set for the first-round RT-PCR of the TCR CDR3 was HTBI.

The source was peripheral blood mononuclear cells (PBMCs), collected at new diagnosis, from a patient treated with antithyroid drugs. The source of this sequence is a woman aged 25 to 45 with Graves disease. The chain recombines TRBV11-2 with TRBJ2-3, with 9 bases lining up with TRBD2. CDR3 loop: CASSRAGGSTDTQYF. The CDR3 DNA reads TGTGCCAGCAGCCGAGCGGGGGGCAGTACAGATACGCAGTATTTT.